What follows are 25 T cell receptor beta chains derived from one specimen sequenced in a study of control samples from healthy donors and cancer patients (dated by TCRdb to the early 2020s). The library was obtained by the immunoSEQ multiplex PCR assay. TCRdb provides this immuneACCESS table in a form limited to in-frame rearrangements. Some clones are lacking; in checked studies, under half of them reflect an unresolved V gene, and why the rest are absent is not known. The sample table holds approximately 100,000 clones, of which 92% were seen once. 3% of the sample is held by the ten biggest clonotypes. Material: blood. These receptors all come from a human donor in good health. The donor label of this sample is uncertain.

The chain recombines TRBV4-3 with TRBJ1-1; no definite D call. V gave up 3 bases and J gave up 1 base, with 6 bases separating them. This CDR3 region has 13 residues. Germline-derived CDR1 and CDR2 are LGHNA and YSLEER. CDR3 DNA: TGCGCCAGCAGCCACTACACGAACACTGAAGCTTTCTTT. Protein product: CASSHYTNTEAFF.

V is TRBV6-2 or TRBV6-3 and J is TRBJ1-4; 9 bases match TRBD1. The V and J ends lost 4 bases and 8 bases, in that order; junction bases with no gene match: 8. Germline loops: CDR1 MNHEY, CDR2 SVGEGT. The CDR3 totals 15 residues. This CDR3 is CASSLQGAIGEKLFF. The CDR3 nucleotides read TGTGCCAGCAGTTTACAGGGGGCGATTGGAGAAAAACTGTTTTTT.

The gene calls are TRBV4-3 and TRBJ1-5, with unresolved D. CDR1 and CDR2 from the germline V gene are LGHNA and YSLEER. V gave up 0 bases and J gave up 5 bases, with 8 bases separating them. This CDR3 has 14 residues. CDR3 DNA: TGCGCCAGCAGCCAAGATTCGGGATATCAGCCCCAGCATTTT. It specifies CASSQDSGYQPQHF.

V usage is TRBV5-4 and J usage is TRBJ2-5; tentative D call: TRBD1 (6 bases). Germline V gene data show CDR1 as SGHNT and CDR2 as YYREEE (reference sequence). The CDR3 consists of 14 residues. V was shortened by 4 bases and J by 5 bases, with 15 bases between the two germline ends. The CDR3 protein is CASSTPGASETQYF. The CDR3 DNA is TGTGCCAGCAGCACCCCAGGGGCTTCGGAGACCCAGTACTTC.

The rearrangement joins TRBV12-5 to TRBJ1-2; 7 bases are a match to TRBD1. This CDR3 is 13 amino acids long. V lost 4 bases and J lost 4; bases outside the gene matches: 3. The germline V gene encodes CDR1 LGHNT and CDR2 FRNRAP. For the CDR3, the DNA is TGTGCTAGTGGTTGGGGACAGTCCTATGGCTACACCTTC. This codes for CASGWGQSYGYTF. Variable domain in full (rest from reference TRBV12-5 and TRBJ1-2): DARVTQTPRHKVTEMGQEVTMRCQPILGHNTVFWYRQTMMQGLELLAYFRNRAPLDDSGMPKDRFSAEMPDATLATLKIQPSEPRDSAVYFCASGWGQSYGYTFGSGTRLTVV.

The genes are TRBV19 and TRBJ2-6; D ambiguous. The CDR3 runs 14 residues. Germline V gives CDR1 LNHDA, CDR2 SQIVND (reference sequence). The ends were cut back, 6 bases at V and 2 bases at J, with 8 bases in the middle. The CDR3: CASRLRAGANVLTF. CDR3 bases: TGTGCCAGTAGGCTCAGAGCTGGGGCCAACGTCCTGACTTTC.

Here the CDR3 DNA reads TGCGCCAGCAGTGAGTCGGGGGGAAATCACGGCTACACCTTC. Its protein product is CASSESGGNHGYTF. This chain joins TRBV10-2 and TRBJ1-2, with a weak D call TRBD1 (5 bases). This CDR3 region has 14 residues. Germline CDR1 is WSHSY and CDR2 is SAAADI. Trimming shortened V by 0 bases and J by 8 bases, and 13 bases separated the two germline ends.

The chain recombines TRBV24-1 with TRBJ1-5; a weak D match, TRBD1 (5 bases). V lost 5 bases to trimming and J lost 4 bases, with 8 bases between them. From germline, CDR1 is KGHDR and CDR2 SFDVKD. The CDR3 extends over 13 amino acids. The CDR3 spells CATSADINQPQHF. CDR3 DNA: TGTGCCACCAGTGCGGACATTAATCAGCCCCAGCATTTT.

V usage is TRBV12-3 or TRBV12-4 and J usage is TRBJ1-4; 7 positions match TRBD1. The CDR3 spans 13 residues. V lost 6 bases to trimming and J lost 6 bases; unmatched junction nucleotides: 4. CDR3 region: CASSFTGDEKLFF. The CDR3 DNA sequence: TGTGCCAGCAGCTTTACAGGGGATGAAAAACTGTTTTTT.

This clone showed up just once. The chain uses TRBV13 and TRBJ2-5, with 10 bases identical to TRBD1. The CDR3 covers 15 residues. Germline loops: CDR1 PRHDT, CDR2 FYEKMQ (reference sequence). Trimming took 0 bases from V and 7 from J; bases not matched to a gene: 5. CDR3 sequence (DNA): TGTGCCAGCAGCTTAGGTGGGACAGGGGACTGGACCCAGTACTTC. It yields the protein CASSLGGTGDWTQYF.

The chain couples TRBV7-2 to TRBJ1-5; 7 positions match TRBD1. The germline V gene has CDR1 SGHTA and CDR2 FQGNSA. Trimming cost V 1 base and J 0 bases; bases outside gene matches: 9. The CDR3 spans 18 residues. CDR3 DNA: TGTGCCAGCAGCTTAGGACAGGGTAGAACTTTTAGCAATCAGCCCCAGCATTTT. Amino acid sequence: CASSLGQGRTFSNQPQHF.

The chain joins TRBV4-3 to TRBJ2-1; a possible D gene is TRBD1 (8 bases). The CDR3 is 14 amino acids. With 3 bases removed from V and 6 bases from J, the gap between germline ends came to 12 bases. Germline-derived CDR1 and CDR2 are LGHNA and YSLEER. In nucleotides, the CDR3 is TGCGCCAGCAGCCAGGACAGGGAGGGCAATGAGCAGTTCTTC. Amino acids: CASSQDREGNEQFF.

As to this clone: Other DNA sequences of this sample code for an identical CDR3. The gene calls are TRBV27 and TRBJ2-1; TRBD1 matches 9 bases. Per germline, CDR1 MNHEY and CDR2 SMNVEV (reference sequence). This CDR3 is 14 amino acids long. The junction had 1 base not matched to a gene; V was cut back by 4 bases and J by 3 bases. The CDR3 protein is CASSSGQGYNEQFF. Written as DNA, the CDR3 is TGTGCCAGCAGTTCGGGACAGGGCTACAATGAGCAGTTCTTC.

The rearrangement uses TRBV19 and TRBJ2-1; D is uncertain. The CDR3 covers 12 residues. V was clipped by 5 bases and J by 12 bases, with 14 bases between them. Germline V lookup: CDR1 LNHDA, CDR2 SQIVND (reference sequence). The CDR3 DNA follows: TGTGCCAGTAGTGACCCCACACAACGGCAGTTCTTC. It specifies CASSDPTQRQFF.

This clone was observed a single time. DNA of the CDR3: TGCGCCAGCAGTCCCCCCAGGAGGCCCGGGCATGCCTACAATGAGCAGTTCTTC. It is translated as CASSPPRRPGHAYNEQFF. The chain couples TRBV23-1 to TRBJ2-1, with D maybe TRBD2 (5 bases). TRBV23-1 is classed as an ORF, of uncertain function. V shed 4 bases and J shed 2 bases, with 21 bases lying between them. This CDR3 has 18 residues.

In DNA form, the CDR3 reads TGTGCCACCAAAGGGGGGGCTAACACTGAAGCTTTCTTT. Encoded protein: CATKGGANTEAFF. This chain joins TRBV24-1 and TRBJ1-1; D is possibly TRBD1 (6 bases). The CDR3 extends over 13 amino acids. CDR1 is KGHDR, CDR2 SFDVKD, per germline. V lost 8 bases and J 2 bases, leaving 11 bases between the germline ends.

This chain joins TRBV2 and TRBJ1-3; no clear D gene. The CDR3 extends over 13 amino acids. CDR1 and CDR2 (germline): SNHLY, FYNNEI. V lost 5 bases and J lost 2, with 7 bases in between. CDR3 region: CASSFGAGNTIYF. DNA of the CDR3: TGTGCCAGCAGTTTCGGGGCTGGAAACACCATATATTTT.

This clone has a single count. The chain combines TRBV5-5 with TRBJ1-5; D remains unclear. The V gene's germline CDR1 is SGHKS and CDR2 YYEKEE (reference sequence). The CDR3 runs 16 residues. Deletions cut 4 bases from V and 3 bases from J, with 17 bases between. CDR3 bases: TGTGCCAGCAGCCTTGGTCGGTCTGGAGACAATCAGCCCCAGCATTTT. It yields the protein CASSLGRSGDNQPQHF.

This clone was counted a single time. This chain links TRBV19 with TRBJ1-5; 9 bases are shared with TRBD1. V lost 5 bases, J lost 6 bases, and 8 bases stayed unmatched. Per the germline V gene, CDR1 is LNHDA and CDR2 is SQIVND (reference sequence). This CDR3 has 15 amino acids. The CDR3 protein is CASSLIQGAGQPQHF. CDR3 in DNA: TGTGCCAGTAGTTTGATACAGGGGGCGGGTCAGCCCCAGCATTTT. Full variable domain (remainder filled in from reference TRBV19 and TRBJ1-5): DGGITQSPKYLFRKEGQNVTLSCEQNLNHDAMYWYRQDPGQGLRLIYYSQIVNDFQKGDIAEGYSVSREKKESFPLTVTSAQKNPTAFYLCASSLIQGAGQPQHFGDGTRLSIL.

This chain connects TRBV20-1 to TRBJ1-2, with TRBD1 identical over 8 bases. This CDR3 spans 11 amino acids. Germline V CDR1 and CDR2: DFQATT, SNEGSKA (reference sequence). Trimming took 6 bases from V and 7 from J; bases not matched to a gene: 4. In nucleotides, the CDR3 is TGCAGTGCAAACGACAGGGGTGGCTACACCTTC. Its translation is CSANDRGGYTF.

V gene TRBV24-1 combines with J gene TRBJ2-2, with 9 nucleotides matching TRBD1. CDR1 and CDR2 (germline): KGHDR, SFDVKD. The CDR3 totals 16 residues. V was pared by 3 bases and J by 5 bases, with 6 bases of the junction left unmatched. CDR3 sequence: CATSDPGQGKTGELFF. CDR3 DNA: TGTGCCACCAGTGATCCGGGACAGGGAAAAACCGGGGAGCTGTTTTTT.

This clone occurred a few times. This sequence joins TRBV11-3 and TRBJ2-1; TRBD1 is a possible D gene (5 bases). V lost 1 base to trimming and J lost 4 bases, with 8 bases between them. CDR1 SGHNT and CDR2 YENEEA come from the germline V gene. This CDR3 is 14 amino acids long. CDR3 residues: CASSLGQLYNEQFF. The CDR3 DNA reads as TGTGCCAGCAGCTTAGGACAGCTATACAATGAGCAGTTCTTC.

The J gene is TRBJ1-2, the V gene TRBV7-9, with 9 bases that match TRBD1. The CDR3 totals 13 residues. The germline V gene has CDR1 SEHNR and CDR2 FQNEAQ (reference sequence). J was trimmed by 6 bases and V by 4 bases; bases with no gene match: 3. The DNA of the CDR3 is TGTGCCAGCAGCTCACAGGGGGCGGATGGCTACACCTTC. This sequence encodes CASSSQGADGYTF.

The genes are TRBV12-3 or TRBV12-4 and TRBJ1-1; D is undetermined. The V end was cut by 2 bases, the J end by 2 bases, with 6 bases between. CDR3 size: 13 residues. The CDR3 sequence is CASSLIINTEAFF. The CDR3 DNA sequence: TGTGCCAGCAGTTTAATAATAAACACTGAAGCTTTCTTT.

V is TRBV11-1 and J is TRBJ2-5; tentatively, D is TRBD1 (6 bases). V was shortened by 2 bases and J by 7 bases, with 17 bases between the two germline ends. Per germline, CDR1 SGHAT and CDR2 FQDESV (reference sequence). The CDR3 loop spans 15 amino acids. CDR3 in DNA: TGTGCCAGCAGCTTACCTCGAGGGACACCGGGGACCCAGTACTTC. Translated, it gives CASSLPRGTPGTQYF. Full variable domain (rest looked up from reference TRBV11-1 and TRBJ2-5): EAEVAQSPRYKITEKSQAVAFWCDPISGHATLYWYRQILGQGPELLVQFQDESVVDDSQLPKDRFSAERLKGVDSTLKIQPAELGDSAMYLCASSLPRGTPGTQYFGPGTRLLVL.